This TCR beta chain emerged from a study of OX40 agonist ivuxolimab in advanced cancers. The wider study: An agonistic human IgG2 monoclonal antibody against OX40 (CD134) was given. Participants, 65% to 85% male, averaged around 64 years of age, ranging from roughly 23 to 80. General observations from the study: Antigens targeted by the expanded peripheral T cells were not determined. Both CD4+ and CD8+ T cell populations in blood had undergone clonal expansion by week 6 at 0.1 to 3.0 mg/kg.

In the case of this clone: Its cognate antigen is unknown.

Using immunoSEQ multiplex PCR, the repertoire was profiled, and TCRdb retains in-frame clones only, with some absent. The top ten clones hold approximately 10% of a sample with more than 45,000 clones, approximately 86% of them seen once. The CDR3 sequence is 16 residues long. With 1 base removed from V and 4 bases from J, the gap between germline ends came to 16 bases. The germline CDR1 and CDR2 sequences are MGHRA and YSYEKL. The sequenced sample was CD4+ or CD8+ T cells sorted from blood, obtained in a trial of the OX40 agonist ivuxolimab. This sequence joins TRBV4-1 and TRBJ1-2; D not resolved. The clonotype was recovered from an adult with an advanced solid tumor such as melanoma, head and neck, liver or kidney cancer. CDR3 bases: TGCGCCAGCAGCCAAGGCCCCTCGGGAGGCGTCTATGGCTACACCTTC. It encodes CASSQGPSGGVYGYTF.